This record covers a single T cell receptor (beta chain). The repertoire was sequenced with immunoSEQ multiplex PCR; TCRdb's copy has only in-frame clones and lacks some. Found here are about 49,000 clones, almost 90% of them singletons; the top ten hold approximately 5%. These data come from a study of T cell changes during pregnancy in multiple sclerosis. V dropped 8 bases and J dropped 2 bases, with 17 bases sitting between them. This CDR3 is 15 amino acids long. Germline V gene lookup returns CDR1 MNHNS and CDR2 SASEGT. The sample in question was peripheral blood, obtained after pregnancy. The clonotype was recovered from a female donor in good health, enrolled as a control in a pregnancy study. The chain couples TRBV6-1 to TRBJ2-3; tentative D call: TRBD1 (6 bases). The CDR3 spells CASVRGAGDTDTQYF. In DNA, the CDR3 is TGTGCCAGCGTACGAGGGGCAGGGGACACAGATACGCAGTATTTT.